The entry below gives a single T cell receptor beta chain sequence along with its context. Its specificity is not known. The data were taken from a study of CD8 T cells in ankylosing spondylitis. Study findings and constraints: Clones linked to disease were reported to show significant enrichment in matched ankylosing spondylitis synovial fluid. Characteristic, it appeared, of ankylosing spondylitis blood was a TCR beta motif of eight highly homologous variants. Prior work had noted some motif variants in reactive arthritis blood and synovial fluid.

V lost 3 bases and J 3 bases, leaving 12 bases between the germline ends. The CDR3 totals 15 residues. Germline V gene lookup returns CDR1 KGHDR and CDR2 SFDVKD. Libraries of TCR beta came from quantitative 5'-RACE with molecular barcodes. TCRdb passed the 5' RACE reads through MiXCR, listing each CDR3 protein once. This sample has around 450,000 distinct CDR3 sequences, with roughly a quarter found just once. This chain connects TRBV24-1 to TRBJ2-3; D is possibly TRBD1 (5 bases). The material sequenced was blood, either unsorted or a sorted T cell fraction (not recorded which). The origin of this receptor is a male donor with ankylosing spondylitis. The CDR3 is CATSDPGLRTDTQYF. The CDR3 nucleotides read TGTGCCACCAGTGATCCAGGGTTAAGGACAGATACGCAGTATTTT.